The rows below give T cell receptor beta chains drawn from one sample of a study of T cell responses to AZD1222 COVID-19 vaccine. TCRdb's table, derived via immunoSEQ multiplex PCR, lists solely in-frame clones and lacks some. The profile shows 80,000 or so clones, 92% of them singletons. The sample consisted of peripheral blood, taken 28 days after the second AZD1222 dose. Receptors were obtained from an adult who received the AZD1222 COVID-19 vaccine. The CDR3 runs from the conserved cysteine through the conserved F or W. Each record gives: D gene, clone size, V gene, J gene, CDR3 protein, CDR3 DNA. A D gene is named only where the DNA matches it firmly. Clone size is given for some rows only: seen once, a few or many times, or a class if the clone is expanded.

>TRBD1|few|TRBV4-1|TRBJ1-2
CASSHKMDRGSSYTF
TGCGCCAGCAGCCACAAAATGGACAGGGGGTCTAGCTACACCTTC
>NA|once|TRBV28|TRBJ2-7
CASSPLSYEQYF
TGTGCCAGCAGTCCCTTGTCCTACGAGCAGTACTTC
>NA|NA|TRBV5-1|TRBJ1-3
CASSRDGGRGNTIYF
TGCGCCAGCAGCCGAGACGGGGGCCGAGGAAACACCATATATTTT
>TRBD2|NA|TRBV11-2|TRBJ2-2
CASAGLAGAGELFF
TGTGCCAGTGCCGGACTAGCGGGAGCCGGGGAGCTGTTTTTT
>NA|NA|TRBV19|TRBJ2-3
CASSVVPLDTQYF
TGTGCCAGTAGTGTCGTCCCTCTAGATACGCAGTATTTT
>NA|NA|TRBV11-2|TRBJ2-7
CASSLPGTYRRYEQYF
TGTGCCAGCAGCTTACCCGGGACGTACAGGCGCTACGAGCAGTACTTC
>NA|NA|TRBV29-1|TRBJ2-2
CSVLAGAHLDTGELFF
TGCAGCGTTTTGGCAGGGGCACACCTGGACACCGGGGAGCTGTTTTTT
>NA|NA|TRBV18|TRBJ1-4
CASSPQADEKLFF
TGTGCCAGCTCACCTCAAGCGGATGAAAAACTGTTTTTT
>NA|NA|TRBV7-8|TRBJ2-1
CASSLLIGEIEQFF
TGTGCCAGCAGCTTATTGATTGGGGAGATTGAGCAGTTCTTC
>NA|NA|TRBV2|TRBJ1-5
CASSGQGHNQPQHF
TGTGCCAGCAGTGGGCAGGGACACAATCAGCCCCAGCATTTT
>NA|NA|TRBV3-1/TRBV3-2|TRBJ1-2
CASSPKRDYGYTF
TGTGCCAGCAGCCCCAAGAGGGACTATGGCTACACCTTC
>NA|NA|TRBV27|TRBJ1-4
CASSTVWGGSEKLFF
TGTGCCAGCAGTACTGTATGGGGAGGTAGTGAAAAACTGTTTTTT
>NA|NA|TRBV30|TRBJ1-5
CAWVGTVIFPF
TGTGCCTGGGTTGGGACCGTAATATTTCCCTTT
>NA|NA|TRBV18|TRBJ2-5
CASSPRTEETQYF
TGTGCCAGCTCACCACGAACGGAAGAGACCCAGTACTTC
>NA|NA|TRBV10-3|TRBJ1-4
CAISESQQINEKLFF
TGTGCCATCAGTGAGTCCCAACAGATTAATGAAAAACTGTTTTTT
>TRBD1|NA|TRBV18|TRBJ2-1
CASSPLTGGDSYNEQFF
TGTGCCAGCTCACCACTTACAGGGGGCGACTCCTACAATGAGCAGTTCTTC
>TRBD2|NA|TRBV4-1|TRBJ2-7
CASSSGLGIYEQYF
TGCGCCAGCAGCTCGGGACTAGGGATTTACGAGCAGTACTTC
>NA|NA|TRBV11-2|TRBJ1-1
CASSLGNWNSANTEAFF
TGTGCCAGCAGCTTAGGTAACTGGAATTCCGCCAACACTGAAGCTTTCTTT